The 8 T cell receptor beta chains in this list originate from one sample, sequenced in a study of blood T cell repertoires in COVID-19. The data were produced by immunoSEQ multiplex PCR, yet TCRdb's version contains in-frame clones alone and is incomplete. The table lists 140,000 to 150,000 clones, 88% of them singletons, with about 2.3% in the top ten. Sequenced sample: peripheral blood. The source is a human donor in a cohort sampled during active COVID-19.

The chain recombines TRBV28 with TRBJ2-3; D may be TRBD2 (7 bases). CDR1 and CDR2 from the germline V gene are MDHEN and SYDVKM. V lost 6 bases to trimming and J lost 2 bases, with 15 bases between them. CDR3 length equals 15 residues. The CDR3 protein is CASSSLGGATDTQYF. The CDR3, as DNA: TGTGCCAGCAGCTCACTAGGGGGGGCCACAGATACGCAGTATTTT.

This chain links TRBV5-1 with TRBJ2-3; 13 positions agree with TRBD2. The length of the CDR3 is 19 residues. The trim removed 0 bases at V and 2 bases at J, leaving 9 bases unmatched. Germline CDR1 reads SGHRS; CDR2 reads YFSETQ. The CDR3 bases are TGCGCCAGCAGCTTGGAGGTCGGGACTAGCGGGGCTAACACAGATACGCAGTATTTT. Translating it yields CASSLEVGTSGANTDTQYF.

The genes are TRBV28 and TRBJ1-5, with 7 bases that match TRBD1. Germline values: CDR1 MDHEN, CDR2 SYDVKM. J gave up 4 bases and V 3 bases, and 9 bases lay outside the gene matches. The CDR3 contains 16 residues. CDR3 residues: CASSFPKTGANQPQHF. In nucleotides, the CDR3 is TGTGCCAGCAGTTTCCCAAAAACAGGGGCGAATCAGCCCCAGCATTTT.

The chain joins TRBV7-9 to TRBJ2-1, with 7 nucleotides matching TRBD2. Per germline, CDR1 SEHNR and CDR2 FQNEAQ (reference sequence). The V segment lost 3 bases and the J segment 2 bases; nucleotides outside the gene matches: 4. The CDR3 is 15 residues long. For the CDR3, the DNA is TGTGCCAGCAGCTTGGGGGGGAGCCCCTACAATGAGCAGTTCTTC. It is translated as CASSLGGSPYNEQFF. The entire variable domain, with the rest obtained from reference TRBV7-9 and TRBJ2-1, is as follows: DTGVSQNPRHKITKRGQNVTFRCDPISEHNRLYWYRQTLGQGPEFLTYFQNEAQLEKSRLLSDRFSAERPKGSFSTLEIQRTEQGDSAMYLCASSLGGSPYNEQFFGPGTRLTVL.

The V gene is TRBV5-4, the J gene TRBJ2-1; D unresolved. V lost 5 bases, J lost 2 bases, and 17 bases lay in between. CDR3 length: 16 amino acids. Germline V gene sequence: CDR1 SGHNT, CDR2 YYREEE (reference sequence). The CDR3 DNA sequence: TGTGCCAGCAGTCCCGAGGTCTTACGCGCCTACAATGAGCAGTTCTTC. It codes for CASSPEVLRAYNEQFF.

This chain connects TRBV11-2 to TRBJ2-7, with TRBD2 identical over 8 bases. The junction had 14 bases not matched to a gene; V was cut back by 1 base and J by 6 bases. This CDR3 spans 17 amino acids. The germline V gene encodes CDR1 SGHAT and CDR2 FQNNGV. CDR3: CASSLVGSGAGVSEQYF. Written as DNA, the CDR3 is TGTGCCAGCAGCTTAGTCGGTAGCGGGGCAGGGGTTTCCGAGCAGTACTTC. The full variable domain, in which reference TRBV11-2 and TRBJ2-7 provide the parts outside the CDR3, is EAGVAQSPRYKIIEKRQSVAFWCNPISGHATLYWYQQILGQGPKLLIQFQNNGVVDDSQLPKDRFSAERLKGVDSTLKIQPAKLEDSAVYLCASSLVGSGAGVSEQYFGPGTRLTVT.

The chain joins TRBV9 to TRBJ1-1; 9 bases line up with TRBD1. CDR1 SGDLS and CDR2 YYNGEE come from the germline V gene. V was pared by 3 bases and J by 2 bases, with 5 bases of the junction left unmatched. The CDR3 runs 15 residues. The CDR3 is CASSGLTGGNTEAFF. The DNA of the CDR3 is TGTGCCAGCAGCGGGTTGACAGGGGGAAACACTGAAGCTTTCTTT.

A single count supports this clone. V is TRBV29-1 and J is TRBJ2-3; D uncertain. Trimming took off 4 bases at V and 2 bases at J, with 10 bases between the two ends. CDR1 is SQVTM and CDR2 is ANQGSEA in the germline V gene. This CDR3 comprises 13 residues. CDR3 protein: CSVARALTDTQYF. CDR3 coding DNA: TGCAGCGTTGCCCGAGCCCTCACAGATACGCAGTATTTT.